This T cell receptor (beta chain) was sequenced in a study of CD8 T cells in ankylosing spondylitis. This clonotype was seen ten or more times. Its antigen is as yet unknown. TCRdb used MiXCR to reprocess the 5' RACE reads, holding one entry per CDR3 protein. The repertoire holds about 170,000 distinct CDR3 sequences, with around 20% as singletons. Study-wide results and limits: Past studies reported some motif variants in reactive arthritis synovial fluid and blood. CD8+ by phenotype, disease-linked clones were relatively rare in peripheral blood. Clones tied to disease were said to be significantly enriched in matched ankylosing spondylitis synovial fluid.

The CDR3 consists of 14 residues. V lost 5 bases, J lost 6 bases, and 2 bases stayed unmatched. Germline loops: CDR1 MNHEY, CDR2 SMNVEV (reference sequence). V and J are TRBV27 and TRBJ1-6; TRBD1 aligns across 9 bases. Sequencing was performed on blood, either unsorted or a sorted T cell fraction (not recorded which). The source is a male donor with ankylosing spondylitis or in good health (not recorded which). The CDR3 reads CASSRDRANSPLHF. The DNA of the CDR3 is TGTGCCAGCAGTCGGGACAGGGCTAATTCACCCCTCCACTTT.